This T cell receptor beta chain came from a study of blood T cell repertoires in COVID-19 (dated by TCRdb to 2018 to 2021). General notes on the study: Samples covering the acute and convalescent phases of COVID-19 were provided by collaborators in the United States, Italy and Spain. The material from the prospective study consisted of cDNA or gDNA derived from T cells, B-cell-depleted T cells, or PBMCs. The dataset comprised deeply sampled blood TCRbeta repertoires from subjects exposed to, actively infected with, or recovered from COVID-19. The repertoires were released in a freely available public database meant as a resource for research on the immune response to SARS-CoV-2. Samples came from the ongoing ImmuneRACE study (first 160 participants) plus 1,254 subjects from 6 global collaborators. A de-identified subject ID, COVID-19 status, age in years and sex were almost always included in the sample metadata. HLA class I and class II types, where available, came from metadata supplied by the sample provider rather than from assay-based typing. What the research found in general, with its limitations: The quantity of clinical and demographic metadata differed by source and by participant and was supplied without curation.

The immunoSEQ Assay, a bias-controlled multiplex PCR, was used to amplify TCRbeta CDR3 regions from genomic DNA. The original pipeline was this. Nucleated cell counts per sample were estimated from amplification of reference gene primers within the assay. To quantify the absolute abundance of each unique TCRbeta CDR3 rearrangement, sequence reads were collapsed and filtered. For each sample, productive Simpson clonality was calculated as the square root of Simpson's diversity index over productive rearrangements. In TCRdb, the immuneACCESS table is reduced to in-frame sequences with V and J assigned. These tables do not hold every clone; where another copy was compared, an unresolved V gene accounts for under half, and the others remain unexplained. V and J calls and clone size are those listed in that table; D and trimming were worked out from the DNA. The sample includes about 140,000 clones, with about four fifths observed a single time. The ten largest clones capture 1.5% to 2% of the sample.

About this clone itself: What this receptor recognizes is not known. No base-level quality is on record; no much larger clone is a single base apart.

Reading from cysteine to phenylalanine, the CDR3 counts 15 amino acids. Only the CDR3 DNA is retained, 45 bases long and in frame from the first base. The germline V and J ends show losses of 5 bases and 2 bases respectively, and no gene match explains 2 bases of the junction. From the germline V gene, CDR1 is SNHLY and CDR2 is FYNNEI. Collaborating institutions collected whole blood in K2EDTA tubes following their own protocols. For TCRbeta analysis, collaborator samples were shipped as frozen whole blood, as isolated PBMCs, or as DNA extracted from either sample type. Sequenced input: peripheral blood. The receptor was derived from a human donor in a cohort sampled during active COVID-19. The chain uses TRBV2 and TRBJ2-1, and 11 junctional nucleotides match TRBD2. The nucleotides read TGTGCCAGCAGTCGTAGCGGGAGGGCCTACAATGAGCAGTTCTTC. Its protein is CASSRSGRAYNEQFF. With all but the CDR3 taken from the reference TRBV2 and TRBJ2-1 genes, the full variable domain is: EPEVTQTPSHQVTQMGQEVILRCVPISNHLYFYWYRQILGQKVEFLVSFYNNEISEKSEIFDDQFSVERPDGSNFTLKIRSTKLEDSAMYFCASSRSGRAYNEQFFGPGTRLTVL.